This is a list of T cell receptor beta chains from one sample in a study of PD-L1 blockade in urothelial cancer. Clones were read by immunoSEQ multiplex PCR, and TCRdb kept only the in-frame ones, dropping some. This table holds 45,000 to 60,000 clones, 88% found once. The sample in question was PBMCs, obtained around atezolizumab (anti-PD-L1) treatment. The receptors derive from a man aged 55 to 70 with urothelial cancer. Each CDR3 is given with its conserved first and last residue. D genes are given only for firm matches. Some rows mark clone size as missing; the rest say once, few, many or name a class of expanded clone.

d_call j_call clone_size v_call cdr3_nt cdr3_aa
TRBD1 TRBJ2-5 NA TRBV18 TGTGCCAGCTCACCGGGACAGGGAGAGACCCAGTACTTC CASSPGQGETQYF
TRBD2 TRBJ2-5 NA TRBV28 TGTGCCAGCAGTCCGGGACTAGCGGGACCCCATGCGACCCAGTACTTC CASSPGLAGPHATQYF
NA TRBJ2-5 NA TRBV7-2 TGTGCCAGCAGCTCTAGTGGGACCCAGTACTTC CASSSSGTQYF
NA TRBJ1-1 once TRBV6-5 TGTGCCAGCAGTTACACGCGGGGGTACACTGAAGCTTTCTTT CASSYTRGYTEAFF
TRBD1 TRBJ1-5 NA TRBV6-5 TGTGCCAGCAGCTTGGACAGGGGAGGACAGCCCCAGCATTTT CASSLDRGGQPQHF
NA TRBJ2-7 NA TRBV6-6 TGTGCCAGCGAAAGTTTGGCAGGGGACGAGCAGTACTTC CASESLAGDEQYF
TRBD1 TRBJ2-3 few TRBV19 TGTGCCAGTAGTAGGACAGGGGGCGGGAGCCCAGATACGCAGTATTTT CASSRTGGGSPDTQYF
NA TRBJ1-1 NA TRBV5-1 TGCGCCAGCAGCTTGGCATTGAGGGGGATCAACACTGAAGCTTTCTTT CASSLALRGINTEAFF
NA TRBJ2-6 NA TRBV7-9 TGTGCCAGCAGCTTACGGGGTAGGACTGGGGCCAACGTCCTGACTTTC CASSLRGRTGANVLTF
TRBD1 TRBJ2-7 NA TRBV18 TGTGCCAGCTCCCCCACGGCAGGGGGCGGCTACGAGCAGTACTTC CASSPTAGGGYEQYF
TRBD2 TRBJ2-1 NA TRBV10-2 TGCGCCAGCAGTAATAGCGGGCCTTCCTACAATGAGCAGTTCTTC CASSNSGPSYNEQFF
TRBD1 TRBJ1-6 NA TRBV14 TGTGCCAGCAGGATGACAGGGGGATTTAATTCACCCCTCCACTTT CASRMTGGFNSPLHF
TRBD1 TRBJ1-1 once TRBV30 TGTGCCTGGGCAGGGGGCTTGAACACTGAAGCTTTCTTT CAWAGGLNTEAFF
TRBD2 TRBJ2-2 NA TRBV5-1 TGCGCCAGCAGCTTGGCGCTAGCGGGAGGGCTGAACACCGGGGAGCTGTTTTTT CASSLALAGGLNTGELFF
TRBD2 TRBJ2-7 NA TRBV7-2 TGTGCCAGCAGCTTACAGCCTAGCGGGTCCTACGAGCAGTACTTC CASSLQPSGSYEQYF